The 23 T cell receptor beta chains listed next were all sequenced from one sample in a study of T cells in Graves' hyperthyroidism and ophthalmopathy. TCR beta CDR3 sequences were amplified from RNA transcripts. The HTBI primer set drove a first-round RT-PCR of the TCR CDR3. TCRdb re-derived calls from the multiplex PCR reads in MiXCR, one entry per CDR3 protein. The profile covers hundreds of thousands of distinct CDR3 sequences, with over 10% appearing a single time and over 8.5% taken by the ten largest. The sequencing input was blood. These receptors were taken from a young woman with Graves' hyperthyroidism.

The J gene is TRBJ1-3, the V gene TRBV10-1; D not resolved. Per germline, CDR1 WNHNN and CDR2 SYGVQD (reference sequence). The ends were cut back, 8 bases at V and 6 bases at J, with 20 bases in the middle. This CDR3 has 15 residues. This chain's CDR3 is CASPWPTPPQNTIYF. The CDR3, as DNA: TGCGCCAGCCCTTGGCCCACGCCACCTCAAAACACCATATATTTT.

This clonotype has a count of ten or more. The genes are TRBV6-1 and TRBJ1-2; 8 bases align to TRBD1. V was clipped by 8 bases and J by 4 bases; unmatched bases: 9. The germline V gene has CDR1 MNHNS and CDR2 SASEGT. The CDR3 covers 14 residues. CDR3 nucleotide sequence: TGTGCCAGCGCTGGACAGGGTGGTGGCTATGGCTACACCTTC. It is translated as CASAGQGGGYGYTF.

This clonotype was picked up many times. The chain employs TRBV28 and TRBJ2-7, with a weak D call TRBD2 (5 bases). The germline V and J ends were trimmed by 3 bases and 7 bases, with 13 bases remaining between them. CDR1 and CDR2 from the germline V gene are MDHEN and SYDVKM. The CDR3 covers 13 residues. CDR3 amino acids: CASSLLPRGEQYF. In DNA form, the CDR3 reads TGTGCCAGCAGTTTGTTGCCCCGGGGTGAGCAGTACTTC.

This rearrangement joins TRBV9 to TRBJ2-3; D is unclear. This CDR3 has 14 amino acids. The V end lost 0 bases, the J end lost 2 bases, and 7 bases lay between the germline ends. Germline V lookup: CDR1 SGDLS, CDR2 YYNGEE. The CDR3 nucleotides read TGTGCCAGCAGCGTAGGGGTTTCCACAGATACGCAGTATTTT. Translation: CASSVGVSTDTQYF.

This clonotype was counted between two and nine times. The chain has TRBV6-1 and TRBJ2-7, with 11 nucleotides matching TRBD2. This CDR3 is 16 amino acids long. Looked up from germline, CDR1 is MNHNS and CDR2 is SASEGT. The V and J ends lost 5 bases and 0 bases, in that order; junction bases with no gene match: 6. The CDR3 is CASSPGTSGFSYEQYF. CDR3 DNA: TGTGCCAGCAGTCCCGGGACTAGCGGATTCTCCTACGAGCAGTACTTC.

This clonotype was counted ten times or more. The rearrangement uses TRBV7-9 and TRBJ1-2; a weak D match, TRBD1 (5 bases). Trimming took off 1 base at V and 5 bases at J, with 23 bases between the two ends. CDR1 SEHNR and CDR2 FQNEAQ come from the germline V gene (reference sequence). The CDR3 has 18 residues. The CDR3 here is CASSLGGAAVPTPYGYTF. The CDR3 region has the DNA TGTGCCAGCAGCTTAGGAGGGGCGGCGGTACCAACCCCTTATGGCTACACCTTC. Complete variable domain (other parts from reference TRBV7-9 and TRBJ1-2): DTGVSQNPRHKITKRGQNVTFRCDPISEHNRLYWYRQTLGQGPEFLTYFQNEAQLEKSRLLSDRFSAERPKGSFSTLEIQRTEQGDSAMYLCASSLGGAAVPTPYGYTFGSGTRLTVV.

The chain joins TRBV2 to TRBJ2-2; 10 bases map to TRBD1. The length of the CDR3 is 15 residues. The V gene end was trimmed by 7 bases and the J gene end by 7 bases; junction bases not matched to a gene: 9. Per the germline V gene, CDR1 is SNHLY and CDR2 is FYNNEI. The CDR3 bases are TGTGCCAGCACTCCGGGACAGGGGAAAAACGGGGAGCTGTTTTTT. This translates into CASTPGQGKNGELFF.

This clonotype was counted a few times. The chain carries TRBV27 and TRBJ2-3, with no clear D. CDR1 is MNHEY, CDR2 SMNVEV, per germline (reference sequence). V lost 3 bases, J lost 2 bases, and 15 bases lay in between. This CDR3 region has 16 residues. The CDR3 protein is CASSLHWDRVTDTQYF. In DNA form, the CDR3 reads TGTGCCAGCAGTTTGCATTGGGATCGGGTCACAGATACGCAGTATTTT.

This clonotype was counted many times. The chain is built from TRBV7-2 and TRBJ1-2; perhaps TRBD1 as D (6 bases). CDR1 and CDR2 (germline): SGHTA, FQGNSA. Trimming stripped 0 bases from V and 4 bases from J, with 15 bases between. This CDR3 spans 16 amino acids. CDR3: CASSLASLNRVYGYTF. In nucleotides, the CDR3 is TGTGCCAGCAGCTTAGCCTCCCTTAACAGGGTCTATGGCTACACCTTC.

A few counts support this clonotype. CDR3 bases: TGCGCCAGCAGCTTGGTCGGAATCTCTGGAAACACCATATATTTT. This translates into CASSLVGISGNTIYF. J is TRBJ1-3 and V is TRBV5-1; D gene unclear. Between the trimmed V and J ends, which lost 0 bases and 0 bases, there was a span of 7 bases. The V gene's germline CDR1 is SGHRS and CDR2 YFSETQ. The CDR3 sequence is 15 residues long.

This rearrangement joins TRBV7-9 to TRBJ1-6, with 7 bases that match TRBD1. The trim removed 10 bases at V and 7 bases at J, leaving 7 bases unmatched. This CDR3 contains 13 residues. CDR1 is SEHNR and CDR2 is FQNEAQ in the germline V gene (reference sequence). This CDR3 reads CATTGTENSPLHF. CDR3 DNA: TGTGCCACTACCGGGACAGAGAATTCACCCCTCCACTTT.

This clonotype has more than one count but fewer than ten. This chain links TRBV24-1 with TRBJ2-2, with no clear D. The CDR3 runs 14 residues. Trimming removed 5 bases from V and 4 bases from J, with 10 bases in between. CDR1 and CDR2 (germline): KGHDR, SFDVKD. The CDR3, as DNA: TGTGCCACCAGTGCTGTTTTGGCCACCGGGGAGCTGTTTTTT. This sequence encodes CATSAVLATGELFF.

This clonotype has at least ten counts. The V gene is TRBV3-1, the J gene TRBJ2-3; 12 bases line up with TRBD2. J was trimmed by 4 bases and V by 3 bases; bases with no gene match: 2. Germline lookup yields CDR1 LGHDT and CDR2 YNNKEL (reference sequence). CDR3 size: 15 residues. The CDR3 sequence is CASSHLAGGADTQYF. In DNA form, the CDR3 reads TGTGCCAGCAGCCACCTAGCGGGAGGGGCAGATACGCAGTATTTT.

This clonotype was observed a handful of times. The J gene is TRBJ2-3, the V gene TRBV9; possible D gene TRBD2, 6 bases. The germline gives CDR1 SGDLS, CDR2 YYNGEE. Trimming stripped 1 base from V and 1 base from J, with 10 bases between. This CDR3 region has 15 residues. In DNA, the CDR3 is TGTGCCAGCAGCGTACTCGCTAGCGGCACAGATACGCAGTATTTT. Translation: CASSVLASGTDTQYF.

The chain has TRBV20-1 and TRBJ2-6, with D perhaps given as TRBD1 or TRBD2 (5 bases each). Germline V gene data show CDR1 as DFQATT and CDR2 as SNEGSKA (reference sequence). This CDR3 is built from 17 residues. The V end was cut by 0 bases, the J end by 4 bases, with 16 bases between. The CDR3, as DNA: TGCAGTGCTAGAGATCCCGGGGCGCGTCCCGGGGCCAACGTCCTGACTTTC. Translated: CSARDPGARPGANVLTF.

This clonotype was seen at least ten times. The rearrangement links TRBV14 to TRBJ2-7; 10 nucleotides line up with TRBD2. Germline V gene lookup returns CDR1 SGHDN and CDR2 FVKESK. V was clipped by 4 bases and J by 3 bases; unmatched bases: 0. This CDR3 has 13 residues. For the CDR3, the DNA is TGTGCCAGCAGCCCTAGCGGGAGCTACGAGCAGTACTTC. Amino acid sequence: CASSPSGSYEQYF.

This clonotype was recorded many times. The chain couples TRBV28 to TRBJ1-1; the D is unclear. The CDR3 extends over 12 amino acids. In germline, CDR1 is MDHEN, CDR2 SYDVKM. V was shortened by 5 bases and J by 5 bases, with 9 bases between the two germline ends. The CDR3 sequence is CASSGVQTEAFF. The CDR3 region has the DNA TGTGCCAGCAGTGGAGTGCAGACTGAAGCTTTCTTT. Full variable domain (remainder filled in from reference TRBV28 and TRBJ1-1): DVKVTQSSRYLVKRTGEKVFLECVQDMDHENMFWYRQDPGLGLRLIYFSYDVKMKEKGDIPEGYSVSREKKERFSLILESASTNQTSMYLCASSGVQTEAFFGQGTRLTVV.

Ten or more counts support this clonotype. Its ends do not fully match the called genes, so a read error is possible. This chain uses TRBV7-7 with TRBJ2-2; the D is unclear. The CDR3 totals 14 residues. CDR1 and CDR2 (germline): SSHAT, FNYEAQ (reference sequence). The CDR3 DNA is TGTGCTAGCACCTTCCGCAGGAACACCGGGGAGCTGTTTTTT. Protein: CASTFRRNTGELFF.

The chain couples TRBV15 to TRBJ2-7; 7 nucleotides align to TRBD1. V was pared by 5 bases and J by 4 bases, with 8 bases of the junction left unmatched. Germline V gene data show CDR1 as LNHNV and CDR2 as YYDKDF (reference sequence). CDR3 length: 14 residues. In DNA, the CDR3 is TGTGCCACCAGCGACCCCGGGACAGATTACGAGCAGTACTTC. Protein product: CATSDPGTDYEQYF.

In DNA form, the CDR3 reads TGTGCCAGCAGTTTCCAACGATTAGGTCGCGGTTCTGGCTCCTATAATTCACCCCTCCACTTT. Protein product: CASSFQRLGRGSGSYNSPLHF. The gene calls are TRBV6-2 or TRBV6-3 and TRBJ1-6; D ambiguous. CDR3 size: 21 residues. V was pared by 4 bases and J by 0 bases, with 25 bases between. Germline V gene sequence: CDR1 MNHEY, CDR2 SVGEGT.

This sequence joins TRBV6-5 and TRBJ1-6; no firm D call. Per the germline V gene, CDR1 is MNHEY and CDR2 is SVGAGI. The germline V and J ends were trimmed by 1 base and 0 bases, with 7 bases remaining between them. The CDR3 is 16 residues long. CDR3 sequence (DNA): TGTGCCAGCAGTTACTGGGAGAGCTCCTATAATTCACCCCTCCACTTT. Its protein is CASSYWESSYNSPLHF.

This chain uses TRBV2 with TRBJ2-1; 10 bases match TRBD2. With 6 bases clipped from V and 7 bases from J, the junction kept 6 bases outside the gene matches. CDR1 is SNHLY and CDR2 is FYNNEI in the germline V gene. The CDR3 is made up of 14 amino acids. CDR3 in DNA: TGTGCCAGCAGGATAAGCGGGGGGGCGAATGAGCAGTTCTTC. It is translated as CASRISGGANEQFF.

This clonotype was seen many times. V usage is TRBV5-1 and J usage is TRBJ1-1; a possible D gene is TRBD1 (5 bases). CDR1 and CDR2 from the germline V gene are SGHRS and YFSETQ. This CDR3 is 18 amino acids long. V dropped 2 bases and J dropped 4 bases, with 24 bases sitting between them. As DNA, the CDR3 is TGCGCCAGCAGCTTTGTCCCGGGACGTGACCGAAGGGGCACTGAAGCTTTCTTT. Its translation is CASSFVPGRDRRGTEAFF.